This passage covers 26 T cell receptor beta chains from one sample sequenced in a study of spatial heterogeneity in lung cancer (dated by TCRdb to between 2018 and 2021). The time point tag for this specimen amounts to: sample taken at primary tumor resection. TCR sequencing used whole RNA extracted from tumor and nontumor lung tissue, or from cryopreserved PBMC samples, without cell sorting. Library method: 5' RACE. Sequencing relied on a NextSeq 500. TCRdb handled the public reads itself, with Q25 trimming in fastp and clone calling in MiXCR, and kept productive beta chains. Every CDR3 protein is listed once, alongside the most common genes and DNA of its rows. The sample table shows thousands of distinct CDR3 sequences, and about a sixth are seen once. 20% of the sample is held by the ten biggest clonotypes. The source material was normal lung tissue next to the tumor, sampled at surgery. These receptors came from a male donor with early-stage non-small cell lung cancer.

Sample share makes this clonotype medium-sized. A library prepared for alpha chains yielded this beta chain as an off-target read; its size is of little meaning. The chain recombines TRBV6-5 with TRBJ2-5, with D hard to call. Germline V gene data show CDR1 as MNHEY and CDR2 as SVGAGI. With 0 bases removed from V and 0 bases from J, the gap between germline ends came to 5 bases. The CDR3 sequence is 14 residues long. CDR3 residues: CASSYSKNQETQYF. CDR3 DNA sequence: TGTGCCAGCAGTTACTCGAAGAACCAAGAGACCCAGTACTTC.

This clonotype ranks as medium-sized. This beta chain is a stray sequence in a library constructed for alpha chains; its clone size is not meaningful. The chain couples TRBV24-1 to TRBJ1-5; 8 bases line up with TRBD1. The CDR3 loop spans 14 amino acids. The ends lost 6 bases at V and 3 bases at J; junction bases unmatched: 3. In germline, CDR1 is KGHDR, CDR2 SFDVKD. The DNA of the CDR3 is TGTGCCACCAGTAAGGGACAGGTCAATCAGCCCCAGCATTTT. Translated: CATSKGQVNQPQHF.

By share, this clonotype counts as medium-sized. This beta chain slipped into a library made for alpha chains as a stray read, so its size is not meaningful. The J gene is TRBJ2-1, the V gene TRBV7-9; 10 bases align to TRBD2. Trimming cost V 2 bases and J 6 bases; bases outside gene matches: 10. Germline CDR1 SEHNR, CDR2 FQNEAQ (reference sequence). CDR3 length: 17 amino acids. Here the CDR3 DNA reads TGTGCCAGCAGCTTAACCCATACTAGCGGGGACCGCAATGAGCAGTTCTTC. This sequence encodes CASSLTHTSGDRNEQFF.

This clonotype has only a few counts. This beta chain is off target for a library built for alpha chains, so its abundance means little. CDR3 DNA sequence: TGCAGCGTTGATGTCCTACAGGGTAGCGAGCAGTACTTC. Protein: CSVDVLQGSEQYF. The chain recombines TRBV29-1 with TRBJ2-7; perhaps TRBD1 as D (6 bases). This CDR3 has 13 amino acids. Trimming removed 3 bases from V and 6 bases from J, with 15 bases in between. Germline V lookup: CDR1 SQVTM, CDR2 ANQGSEA.

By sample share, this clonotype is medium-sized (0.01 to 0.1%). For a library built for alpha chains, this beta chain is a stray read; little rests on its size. CDR3 region: CASRDGGGGTDTQYF. CDR3 coding DNA: TGCGCCAGCAGAGACGGCGGGGGTGGCACAGATACGCAGTATTTT. The rearrangement uses TRBV5-1 and TRBJ2-3; 7 bases line up with TRBD2. Per germline, CDR1 SGHRS and CDR2 YFSETQ. With 5 bases clipped from V and 1 base from J, the junction kept 7 bases outside the gene matches. The CDR3 is made up of 15 amino acids.

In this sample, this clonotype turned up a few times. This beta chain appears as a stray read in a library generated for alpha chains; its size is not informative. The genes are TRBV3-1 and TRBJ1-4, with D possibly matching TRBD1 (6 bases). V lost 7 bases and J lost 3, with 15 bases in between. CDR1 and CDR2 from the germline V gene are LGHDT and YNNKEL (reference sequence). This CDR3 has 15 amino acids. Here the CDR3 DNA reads TGTGCCAGCACCCCCGGGGGGGCTTCTAATGAAAAACTGTTTTTT. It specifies CASTPGGASNEKLFF. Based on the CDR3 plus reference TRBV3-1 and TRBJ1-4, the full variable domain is DTAVSQTPKYLVTQMGNDKSIKCEQNLGHDTMYWYKQDSKKFLKIMFSYNNKELIINETVPNRFSPKSPDKAHLNLHINSLELGDSAVYFCASTPGGASNEKLFFGSGTQLSVL.

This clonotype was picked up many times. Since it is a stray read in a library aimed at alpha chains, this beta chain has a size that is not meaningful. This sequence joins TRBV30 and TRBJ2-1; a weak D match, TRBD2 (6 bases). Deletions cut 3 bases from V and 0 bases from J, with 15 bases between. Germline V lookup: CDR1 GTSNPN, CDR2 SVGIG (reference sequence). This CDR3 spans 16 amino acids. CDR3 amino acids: CAWRRAGFSSYNEQFF. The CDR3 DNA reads TGTGCCTGGAGGCGAGCGGGCTTTAGCTCCTACAATGAGCAGTTCTTC.

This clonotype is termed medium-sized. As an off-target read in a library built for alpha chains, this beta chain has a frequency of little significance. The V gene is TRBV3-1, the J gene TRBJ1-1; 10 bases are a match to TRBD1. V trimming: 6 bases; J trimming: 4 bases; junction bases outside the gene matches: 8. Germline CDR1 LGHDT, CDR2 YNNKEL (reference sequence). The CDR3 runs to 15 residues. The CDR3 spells CASSLWTGGGTEAFF. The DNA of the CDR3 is TGTGCCAGCAGTCTGTGGACAGGGGGAGGCACTGAAGCTTTCTTT.

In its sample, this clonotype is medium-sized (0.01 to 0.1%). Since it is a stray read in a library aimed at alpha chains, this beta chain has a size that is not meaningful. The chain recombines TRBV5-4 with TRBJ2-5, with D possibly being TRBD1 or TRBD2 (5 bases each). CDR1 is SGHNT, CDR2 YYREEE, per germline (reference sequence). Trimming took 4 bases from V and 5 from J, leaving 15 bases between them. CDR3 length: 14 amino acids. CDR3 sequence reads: CASSGGPADETQYF. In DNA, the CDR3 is TGTGCCAGCAGCGGGGGACCCGCGGATGAGACCCAGTACTTC.

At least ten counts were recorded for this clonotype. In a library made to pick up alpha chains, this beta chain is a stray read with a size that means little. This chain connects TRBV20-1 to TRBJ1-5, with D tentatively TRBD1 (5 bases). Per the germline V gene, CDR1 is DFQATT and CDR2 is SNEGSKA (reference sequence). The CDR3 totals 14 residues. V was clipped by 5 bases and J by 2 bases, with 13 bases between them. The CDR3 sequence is CSAGRGRGNQPQHF. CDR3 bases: TGCAGTGCTGGGAGGGGTCGCGGCAATCAGCCCCAGCATTTT.

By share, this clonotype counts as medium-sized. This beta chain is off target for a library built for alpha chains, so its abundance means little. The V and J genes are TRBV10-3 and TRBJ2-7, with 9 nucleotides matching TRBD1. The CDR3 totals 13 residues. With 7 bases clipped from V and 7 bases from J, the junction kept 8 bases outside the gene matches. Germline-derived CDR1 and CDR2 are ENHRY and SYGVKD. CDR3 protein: CAINNDRGREQYF. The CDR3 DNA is TGTGCCATCAACAACGACAGGGGGAGGGAGCAGTACTTC.

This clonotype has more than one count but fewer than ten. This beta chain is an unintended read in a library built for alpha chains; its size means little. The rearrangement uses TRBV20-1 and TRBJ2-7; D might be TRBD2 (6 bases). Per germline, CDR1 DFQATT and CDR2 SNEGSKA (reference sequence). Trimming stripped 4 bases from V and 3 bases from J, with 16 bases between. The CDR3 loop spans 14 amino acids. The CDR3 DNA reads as TGCAGTGCTAATAGCCCGGGAGACGACTACGAGCAGTACTTC. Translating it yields CSANSPGDDYEQYF.

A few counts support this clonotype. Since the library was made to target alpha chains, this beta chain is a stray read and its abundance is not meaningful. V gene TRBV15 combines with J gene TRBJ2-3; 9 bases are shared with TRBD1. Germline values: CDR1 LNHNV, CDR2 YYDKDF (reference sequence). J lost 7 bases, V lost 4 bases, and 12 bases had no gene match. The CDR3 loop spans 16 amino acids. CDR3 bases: TGTGCCACCAGCAAATCCGGGACAGGGATCTTGTATACGCAGTATTTT. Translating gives CATSKSGTGILYTQYF.

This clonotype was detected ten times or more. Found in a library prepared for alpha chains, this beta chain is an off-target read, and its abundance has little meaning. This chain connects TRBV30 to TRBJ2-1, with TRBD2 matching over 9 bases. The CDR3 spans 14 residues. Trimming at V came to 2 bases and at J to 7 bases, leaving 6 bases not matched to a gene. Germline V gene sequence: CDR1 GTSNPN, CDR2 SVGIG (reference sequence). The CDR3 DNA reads TGTGCCTGGAGTAAAGCGGGAGGTAATAATGAGCAGTTCTTC. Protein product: CAWSKAGGNNEQFF. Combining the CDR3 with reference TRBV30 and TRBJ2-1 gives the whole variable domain SQTIHQWPATLVQPVGSPLSLECTVEGTSNPNLYWYRQAAGRGLQLLFYSVGIGQISSEVPQNLSASRPQDRQFILSSKKLLLSDSGFYLCAWSKAGGNNEQFFGPGTRLTVL.

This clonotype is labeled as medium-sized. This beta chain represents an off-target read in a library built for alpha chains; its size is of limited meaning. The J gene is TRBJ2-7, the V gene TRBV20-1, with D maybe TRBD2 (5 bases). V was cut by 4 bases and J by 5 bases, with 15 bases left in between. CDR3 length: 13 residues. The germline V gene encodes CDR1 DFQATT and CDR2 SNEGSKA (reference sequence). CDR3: CSAKRGSIDEQYF. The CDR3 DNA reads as TGCAGTGCTAAGAGAGGGTCTATCGACGAGCAGTACTTC.

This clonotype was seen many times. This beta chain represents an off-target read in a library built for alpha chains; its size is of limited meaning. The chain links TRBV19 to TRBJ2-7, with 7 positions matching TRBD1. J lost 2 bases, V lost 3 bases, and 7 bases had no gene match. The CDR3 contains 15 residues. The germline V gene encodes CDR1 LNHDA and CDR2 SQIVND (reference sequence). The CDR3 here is CASSIRAGGAYEQYF. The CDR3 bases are TGTGCCAGTAGTATCAGGGCAGGGGGAGCCTACGAGCAGTACTTC.

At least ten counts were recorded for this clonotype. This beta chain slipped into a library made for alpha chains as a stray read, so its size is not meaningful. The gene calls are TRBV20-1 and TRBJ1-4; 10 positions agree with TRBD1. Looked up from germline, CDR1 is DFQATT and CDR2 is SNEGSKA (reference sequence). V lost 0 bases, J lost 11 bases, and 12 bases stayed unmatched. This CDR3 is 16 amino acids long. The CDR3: CSARDVRGTGAEKLFF. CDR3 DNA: TGCAGTGCTAGAGATGTTCGAGGGACAGGGGCCGAGAAACTGTTTTTT.

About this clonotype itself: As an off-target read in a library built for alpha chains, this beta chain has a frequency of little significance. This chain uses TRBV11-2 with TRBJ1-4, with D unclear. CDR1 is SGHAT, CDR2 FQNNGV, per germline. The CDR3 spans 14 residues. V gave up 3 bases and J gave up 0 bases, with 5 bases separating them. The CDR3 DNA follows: TGTGCCAGCAGCTTTTCTTCAACTAATGAAAAACTGTTTTTT. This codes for CASSFSSTNEKLFF.

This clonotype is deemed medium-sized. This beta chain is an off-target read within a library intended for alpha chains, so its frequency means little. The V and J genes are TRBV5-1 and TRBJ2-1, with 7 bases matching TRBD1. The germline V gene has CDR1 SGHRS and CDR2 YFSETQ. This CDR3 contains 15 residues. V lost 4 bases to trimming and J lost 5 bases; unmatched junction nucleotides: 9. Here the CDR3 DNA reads TGCGCCAGCAGCCTGGAGGCAGGGGGAAACAATGAGCAGTTCTTC. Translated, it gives CASSLEAGGNNEQFF.

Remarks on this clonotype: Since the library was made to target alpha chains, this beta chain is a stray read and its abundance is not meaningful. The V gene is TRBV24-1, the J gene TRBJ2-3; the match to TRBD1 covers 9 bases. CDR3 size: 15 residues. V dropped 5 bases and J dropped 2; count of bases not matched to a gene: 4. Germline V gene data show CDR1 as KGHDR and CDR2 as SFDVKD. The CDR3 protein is CATSAGTGTTDTQYF. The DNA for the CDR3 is TGTGCCACCAGTGCCGGGACAGGGACCACAGATACGCAGTATTTT.

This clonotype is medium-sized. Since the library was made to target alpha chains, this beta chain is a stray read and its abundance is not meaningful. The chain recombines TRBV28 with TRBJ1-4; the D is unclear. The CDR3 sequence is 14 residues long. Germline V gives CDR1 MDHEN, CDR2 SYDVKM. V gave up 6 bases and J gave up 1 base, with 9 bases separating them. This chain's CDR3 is CASSRGETNEKLFF. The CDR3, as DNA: TGTGCCAGCAGCCGCGGGGAAACTAATGAAAAACTGTTTTTT.

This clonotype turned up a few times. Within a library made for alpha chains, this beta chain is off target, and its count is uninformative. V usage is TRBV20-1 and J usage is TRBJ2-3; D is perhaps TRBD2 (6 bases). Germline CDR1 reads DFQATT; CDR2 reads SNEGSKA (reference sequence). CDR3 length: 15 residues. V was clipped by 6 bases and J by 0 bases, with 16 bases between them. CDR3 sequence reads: CSALEPGVSTDTQYF. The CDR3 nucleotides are TGCAGTGCCCTAGAGCCGGGGGTTAGCACAGATACGCAGTATTTT.

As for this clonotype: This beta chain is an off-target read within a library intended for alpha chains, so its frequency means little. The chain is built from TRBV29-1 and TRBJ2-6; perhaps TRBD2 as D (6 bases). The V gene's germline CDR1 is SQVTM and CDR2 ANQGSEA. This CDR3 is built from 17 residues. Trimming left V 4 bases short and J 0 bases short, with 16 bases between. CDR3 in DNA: TGCAGCGTTGGAGCGGGCTCTGGGGACTCTGGGGCCAACGTCCTGACTTTC. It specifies CSVGAGSGDSGANVLTF.

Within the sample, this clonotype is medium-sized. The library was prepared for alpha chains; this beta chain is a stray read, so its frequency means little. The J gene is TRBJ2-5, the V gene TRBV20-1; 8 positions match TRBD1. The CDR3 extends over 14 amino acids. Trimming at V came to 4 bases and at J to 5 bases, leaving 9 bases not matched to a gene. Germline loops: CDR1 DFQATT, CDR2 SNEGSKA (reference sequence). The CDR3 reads CSAKSDREYETQYF. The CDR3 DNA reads TGCAGTGCTAAGTCGGACAGGGAATATGAGACCCAGTACTTC.

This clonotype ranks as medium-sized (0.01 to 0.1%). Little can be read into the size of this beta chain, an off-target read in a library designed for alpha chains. CDR3 bases: TGCAGTGCTAGTCCAGACCCAGCCTACGAGCAGTACTTC. Protein sequence: CSASPDPAYEQYF. V and J are TRBV20-1 and TRBJ2-7; D unresolved. Looked up from germline, CDR1 is DFQATT and CDR2 is SNEGSKA (reference sequence). This CDR3 is 13 amino acids long. Between the trimmed V and J ends, which lost 3 bases and 2 bases, there was a span of 11 bases.

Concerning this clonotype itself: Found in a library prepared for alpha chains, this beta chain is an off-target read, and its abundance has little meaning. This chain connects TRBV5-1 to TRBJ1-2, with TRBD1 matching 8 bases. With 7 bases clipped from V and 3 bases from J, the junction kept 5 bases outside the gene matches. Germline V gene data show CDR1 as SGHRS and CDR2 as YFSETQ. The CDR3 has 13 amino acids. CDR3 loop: CASSQGVDYGYTF. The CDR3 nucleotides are TGCGCCAGCTCACAGGGGGTGGACTATGGCTACACCTTC. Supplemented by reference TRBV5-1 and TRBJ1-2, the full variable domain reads KAGVTQTPRYLIKTRGQQVTLSCSPISGHRSVSWYQQTPGQGLQFLFEYFSETQRNKGNFPGRFSGRQFSNSRSEMNVSTLELGDSALYLCASSQGVDYGYTFGSGTRLTVV.